Below, 9 T cell receptor beta chains from the same sample are listed, as sequenced in a study of immune heterogeneity within non-small cell lung tumors. The authors amplified TCR beta CDR3 by multiplex PCR with 32 V and 13 J primers. TCRdb fed the multiplex PCR reads into MiXCR, producing one record per CDR3 protein. The sample has about 2,500 distinct CDR3 sequences; 20% to 30% are singletons. Bulk tumor genomic DNA constituted the template, at 550 to 750 ng per sample. Doctors removed several biopsies from each primary tumor during surgery, keeping them far apart. The patients were newly diagnosed with non-small cell lung cancer, had not been treated, and had curative surgery. The sample was lung tumor tissue. The receptors originated from a man aged 35 to 55 with non-small cell lung cancer.

This clonotype is categorized as medium-sized. This chain connects TRBV27 to TRBJ2-1; D is undetermined. CDR3 length: 12 residues. V lost 5 bases and J lost 4, with 6 bases in between. Germline assignment: CDR1 MNHEY and CDR2 SMNVEV (reference sequence). This CDR3 reads CASSLDYNEQFF. The CDR3, as DNA: TGTGCCAGCAGTCTCGATTACAATGAGCAGTTCTTC.

This clonotype is termed medium-sized. CDR3: CASRLAPSVGELFF. The CDR3 DNA sequence: TGTGCCAGCAGACTCGCCCCTAGCGTCGGGGAGCTGTTTTTT. The chain combines TRBV6-1 with TRBJ2-2, with D possibly TRBD2 on 6 matching bases. Looked up from germline, CDR1 is MNHNS and CDR2 is SASEGT. V was clipped by 6 bases and J by 7 bases, with 15 bases between them. The CDR3 loop spans 14 amino acids.

By share, this clonotype ranks as medium-sized (0.01 to 0.1%). The rearrangement joins TRBV27 to TRBJ2-3; D unresolved. In germline, CDR1 is MNHEY, CDR2 SMNVEV (reference sequence). Trimming left V 7 bases short and J 1 base short, with 15 bases between. This CDR3 contains 15 residues. The CDR3 sequence is CASMTDRGGTDTQYF. CDR3 sequence (DNA): TGTGCCAGCATGACGGACCGCGGAGGCACAGATACGCAGTATTTT.

Worth noting for this clonotype: A much bigger clone sits one base away, suggesting this may be a read error. The rearrangement joins TRBV18 to TRBJ2-3, with D possibly being TRBD2 (5 bases). V was trimmed by 5 bases and J by 4 bases, leaving 7 bases between them. There are 12 residues in the CDR3. CDR1 is KGHSH, CDR2 LQKENI, per germline. The CDR3 sequence is CASSWTADTQYF. The CDR3 region has the DNA TGTGCCAGCTCATGGACTGCAGATACGCAGTATTTT.

Judged by abundance, this clonotype is medium-sized. This chain connects TRBV2 to TRBJ2-3; no clear D gene. CDR3 length: 11 amino acids. The V end was cut by 2 bases, the J end by 6 bases, with 3 bases between. From germline, CDR1 is SNHLY and CDR2 FYNNEI. The CDR3 spells CASSETDTQYF. The CDR3, as DNA: TGTGCCAGCAGTGAAACGGATACGCAGTATTTT. The whole variable domain, remainder taken from reference TRBV2 and TRBJ2-3, is EPEVTQTPSHQVTQMGQEVILRCVPISNHLYFYWYRQILGQKVEFLVSFYNNEISEKSEIFDDQFSVERPDGSNFTLKIRSTKLEDSAMYFCASSETDTQYFGPGTRLTVL.

The chain has TRBV6-1 and TRBJ2-3; D is perhaps TRBD1 (5 bases). Germline V gives CDR1 MNHNS, CDR2 SASEGT. Trimming took 4 bases from V and 2 from J, leaving 10 bases between them. There are 14 residues in the CDR3. The CDR3 nucleotides are TGTGCCAGCAGTGGACAGATACCCACAGATACGCAGTATTTT. Translation gives CASSGQIPTDTQYF.

The count of this clonotype is one. This likely comes from a read error, as the CDR3 has no conserved phenylalanine or tryptophan at its end. V gene TRBV6-6 combines with J gene TRBJ1-2, with 7 bases that match TRBD1. Germline CDR1 and CDR2: MNHNY and SVGAGI (reference sequence). The CDR3 is 17 amino acids. V dropped 0 bases and J dropped 4; count of bases not matched to a gene: 11. The CDR3 here is CASSYSQGGRWGYGYTS. The CDR3 DNA reads as TGTGCCAGCAGTTACTCGCAGGGGGGCCGCTGGGGCTATGGCTACACCTCC.

This clonotype is categorized as large. V gene TRBV6-1 combines with J gene TRBJ1-2; maybe TRBD1 (5 bases). Germline V gene data show CDR1 as MNHNS and CDR2 as SASEGT. The CDR3 loop spans 14 amino acids. Trimming cost V 6 bases and J 3 bases, with 14 bases left between them. The CDR3 here is CASSRIGTDYGYTF. CDR3 bases: TGTGCCAGCAGCAGAATCGGGACGGACTATGGCTACACCTTC.

Sample share makes this clonotype medium-sized. The chain uses TRBV6-1 and TRBJ2-2; either TRBD1 or TRBD2 may supply D (6 bases each). The V gene's germline CDR1 is MNHNS and CDR2 SASEGT. The ends were cut back, 7 bases at V and 5 bases at J, with 14 bases in the middle. The CDR3 is made up of 14 amino acids. CDR3 sequence (DNA): TGTGCCAGCAACCTGAGGGGGGAGACCGGGGAGCTGTTTTTT. The encoded protein is CASNLRGETGELFF.